This T cell receptor beta chain was captured by sequencing in a study of T cell changes during pregnancy in multiple sclerosis. Data came from immunoSEQ multiplex PCR; TCRdb stores just in-frame clones and leaves some out. The table has about 97,000 clones, more than 90% seen once. There are 18 residues in the CDR3. After removal of 4 bases from V and 3 bases from J, the junction contained 18 bases not matched to a gene. CDR1 and CDR2 (germline): LGHNA, YNFKEQ. The TCR was taken from a female donor with multiple sclerosis, enrolled in a pregnancy study. The chain couples TRBV4-2 to TRBJ2-7, with 7 bases lining up with TRBD2. Specimen: peripheral blood, collected in the second trimester of pregnancy. In DNA, the CDR3 is TGTGCCAGCAGCCTAAGAGGGCTAGCGGAGGGAGGGTTCTACGAGCAGTACTTC. Its translation is CASSLRGLAEGGFYEQYF.